This T cell receptor beta chain was captured in a study of chemoradiotherapy in HPV16-positive cancers. Study-level background: Candidate HPV-specific T-cell clones and common TCR motifs came from functional assays in a couple of HPV16-positive patients. Findings and limits, study-wide: Only a couple of HPV16-positive patients supplied the functional HPV-specificity definition. HPV-responsive T-cell expansion during chemoradiotherapy was linked to improved recurrence-free survival in HPV16-positive patients. Candidate HPV-specific clones and E7-related TCR motifs grew in tumor during treatment.

This clone was detected a few times. Its specificity is unknown. The data were produced by immunoSEQ multiplex PCR, yet TCRdb's version contains in-frame clones alone and is incomplete. The table has some 16,000 clones, more than 60% seen once; the top ten hold more than 8%. The germline gives CDR1 SEHNR, CDR2 FQNEAQ (reference sequence). This CDR3 contains 14 residues. Between the trimmed V and J ends, which lost 0 bases and 6 bases, there was a span of 6 bases. This clonotype originated in a human donor with HPV-associated anogenital cancer. V gene TRBV7-9 combines with J gene TRBJ1-6, with a tentative D call TRBD1 (6 bases). Collection took place from a patient who underwent chemoradiotherapy. The CDR3 sequence is CASSLAQGNSPLHF. The CDR3 nucleotides read TGTGCCAGCAGCTTAGCACAGGGTAATTCACCCCTCCACTTT.